This T cell receptor beta chain was captured by sequencing in a study of blood T cell repertoires in COVID-19. On the study more broadly: From T cells, B-cell-depleted T cells, or PBMCs came the material, which was cDNA or gDNA.

Cohorts were based on clinical histories the participants reported. This CDR3 has 14 residues. CDR1 LGHDT and CDR2 YNNKEL come from the germline V gene (reference sequence). The V gene lost 3 bases and the J gene lost 5 bases, with 14 bases spanning the gap. Methods used by the authors: Cell counts per sample came from amplifying reference gene primers. TCRdb keeps only in-frame clones here, not all; method: immunoSEQ multiplex PCR. V, J and clone size derive from that table, while D and trimming were established from the DNA sequence. The data contain 250,000 to 300,000 clones, 85% to 90% of them singletons.

This clonotype originated in a woman between 55 and 75 years old who had recovered from COVID-19. The chain combines TRBV3-1 (or the pseudogene TRBV3-2) with TRBJ2-7, with D maybe TRBD2 (7 bases). The sample consisted of PBMCs or T cells enriched from blood (not recorded which). Here the CDR3 reads CASSHFVGGHEQYF. The CDR3 DNA sequence: TGTGCCAGCAGCCACTTTGTGGGGGGGCACGAGCAGTACTTC.